This T cell receptor (beta chain) was captured in a study of T cells after yellow fever vaccination (dated by TCRdb to between 2018 and 2021). Regarding the complete study: Libraries from fractions with low cell numbers were prepared with the SMART-Seq v4 Ultra Low Input RNA kit. Bulk TCR alpha and beta repertoires were sequenced longitudinally to track T-cell clones before and after primary and booster YFV17D yellow fever vaccination. Two healthy male donors made up the cohort, one aged 18 to 29 years and the other aged 30 to 40 years. Blood samples were taken at several timepoints before and after primary and secondary immunization, and bulk PBMC replicates and cell subsets were isolated. Results and caveats for the whole study, not just this receptor: Because abundant contaminating clonotypes from the bulk population could be contained in FACS-sorted repertoires, computational filtering was required. Compared with the primary T-cell response, the secondary T-cell response was faster but weaker, reaching its peak on day 5 rather than on day 15. A small share of clonotypes occurred in both CD4 and CD8 compartments, likely arising from convergent recombination. Because only a couple of donors were included in the study, the extent to which the findings can be generalized is limited. After the booster, most clones that had expanded after primary vaccination were detected again (approximately 96% of CD4 and around 88% of CD8), suggesting broad maintenance of memory.

The germline ends are 13 bases apart after V is trimmed by 0 bases and J by 4 bases. Looking up the germline V gene yields CDR1 SGHRS and CDR2 YFSETQ. From the cysteine through the phenylalanine, the CDR3 covers 15 amino acids. Only the CDR3 portion is preserved as DNA: 45 bases, with reading frame beginning at the first base. This clonotype has a handful of counts. Its cognate antigen has yet to be identified. Per-nucleotide qualities are absent, and no much larger clonotype sits a single base away. Sequenced using an Illumina NovaSeq 6000. TCR cDNA was synthesized by 5'RACE template switching, through which a universal primer site and unique molecular identifiers were introduced. Priming for cDNA synthesis came from both the TCR alpha and TCR beta constant segments. Library amplification used two PCR steps, and the second PCR step added sample barcodes and sequencing adapters. Sequencing of libraries was done on Illumina HiSeq 2500 (2x100 bp) or NovaSeq (2x150 bp). Under the source paper's analysis protocol: Reads were demultiplexed and collapsed into UMI consensus sequences with MIGEC, and V(D)J alignment was performed with MiXCR. Using edgeR on replicate PBMC samples, clonotypes were called vaccine-responding if FDR was below 0.01 and the log2 fold change was above 5 up to day 15. Bulk clonotypes were assigned CD4 or CD8 identity according to which sequenced CD4 or CD8 repertoire held them at higher abundance. TCRdb itself trimmed the public reads at Q25 with fastp, ran MiXCR and retained productive beta chains. Identical CDR3 protein sequences are pooled into one entry, listed with their most common genes and DNA. These V and J calls derive from TCRdb rather than the authors' analysis. The sample table records about 340,000 distinct CDR3 sequences; approximately 12% of these occur just once. 3.2% of the sample comes from the top ten.

The treatment or condition label for this specimen denotes: live attenuated yellow fever vaccine strain. A standard Ficoll-Paque protocol was used to isolate PBMCs from peripheral blood. Dynabeads CD4 and CD8 positive selection kits were used to isolate the CD4 and CD8 T-cell fractions. TriZol was used to extract RNA from bulk PBMCs, from CD4 and CD8 fractions, and from dextramer-positive and dextramer-negative fractions. The receptor chain draws on TRBV5-1 and TRBJ1-2, and perhaps TRBD1 as D gene, on 6 matching bases. The TCR sequence derives from a man aged 18-30 years who received the YFV17D yellow fever vaccine. The sample in question was CD4+ T cells sorted from PBMCs, obtained 15 days after the yellow fever booster vaccination. The nucleotide sequence is given as TGCGCCAGCAGCTTGGCCGGAGGACAGATCTATGGCTACACCTTC. The translation is CASSLAGGQIYGYTF.